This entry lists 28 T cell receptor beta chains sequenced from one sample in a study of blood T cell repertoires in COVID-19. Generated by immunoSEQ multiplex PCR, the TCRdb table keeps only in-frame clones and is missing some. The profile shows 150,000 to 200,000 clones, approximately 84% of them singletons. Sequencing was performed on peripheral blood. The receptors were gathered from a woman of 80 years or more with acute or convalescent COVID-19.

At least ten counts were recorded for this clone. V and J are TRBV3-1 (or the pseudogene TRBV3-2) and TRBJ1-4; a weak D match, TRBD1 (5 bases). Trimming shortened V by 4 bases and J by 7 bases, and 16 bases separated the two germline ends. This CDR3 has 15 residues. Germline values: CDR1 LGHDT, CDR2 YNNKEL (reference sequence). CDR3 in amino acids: CASSPRIGEGEKLFF. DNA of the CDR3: TGTGCCAGCAGCCCCAGGATAGGGGAAGGTGAAAAACTGTTTTTT.

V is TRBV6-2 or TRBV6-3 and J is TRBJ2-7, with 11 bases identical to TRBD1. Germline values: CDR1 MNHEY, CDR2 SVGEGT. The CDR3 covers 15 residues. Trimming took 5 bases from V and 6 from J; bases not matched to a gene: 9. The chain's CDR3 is CASSGGQGAGVEQYF. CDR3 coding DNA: TGTGCCAGCAGTGGCGGACAGGGGGCAGGGGTCGAGCAGTACTTC.

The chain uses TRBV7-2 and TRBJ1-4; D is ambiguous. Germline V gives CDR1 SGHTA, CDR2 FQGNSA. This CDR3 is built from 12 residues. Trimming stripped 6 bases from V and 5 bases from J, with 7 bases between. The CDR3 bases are TGTGCCAGCAGTTCGTCGAATGAAAAACTGTTTTTT. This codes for CASSSSNEKLFF. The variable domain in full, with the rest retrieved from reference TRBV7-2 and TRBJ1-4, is GAGVSQSPSNKVTEKGKDVELRCDPISGHTALYWYRQSLGQGLEFLIYFQGNSAPDKSGLPSDRFSAERTGGSVSTLTIQRTQQEDSAVYLCASSSSNEKLFFGSGTQLSVL.

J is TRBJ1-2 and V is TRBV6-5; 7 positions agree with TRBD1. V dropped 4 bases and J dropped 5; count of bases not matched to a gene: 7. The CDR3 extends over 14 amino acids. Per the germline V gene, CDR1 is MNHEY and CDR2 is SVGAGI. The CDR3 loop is CASSSSRGMYGYTF. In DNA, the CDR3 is TGTGCCAGCAGTTCCTCCAGGGGGATGTATGGCTACACCTTC.

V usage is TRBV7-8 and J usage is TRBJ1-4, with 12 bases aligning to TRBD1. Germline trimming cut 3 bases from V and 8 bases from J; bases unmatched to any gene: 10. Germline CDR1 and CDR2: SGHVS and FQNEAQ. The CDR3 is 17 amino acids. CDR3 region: CASSFHPGQGAREKLFF. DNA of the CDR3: TGTGCCAGCAGCTTCCATCCGGGACAGGGGGCTAGGGAAAAACTGTTTTTT.

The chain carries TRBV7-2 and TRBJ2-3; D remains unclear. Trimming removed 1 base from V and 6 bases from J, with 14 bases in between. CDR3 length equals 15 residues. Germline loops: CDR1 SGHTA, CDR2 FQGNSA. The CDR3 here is CASSLVVARSDTQYF. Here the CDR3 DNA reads TGTGCCAGCAGCTTAGTGGTCGCCCGGTCGGATACGCAGTATTTT. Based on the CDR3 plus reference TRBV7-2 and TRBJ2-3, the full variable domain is GAGVSQSPSNKVTEKGKDVELRCDPISGHTALYWYRQSLGQGLEFLIYFQGNSAPDKSGLPSDRFSAERTGGSVSTLTIQRTQQEDSAVYLCASSLVVARSDTQYFGPGTRLTVL.

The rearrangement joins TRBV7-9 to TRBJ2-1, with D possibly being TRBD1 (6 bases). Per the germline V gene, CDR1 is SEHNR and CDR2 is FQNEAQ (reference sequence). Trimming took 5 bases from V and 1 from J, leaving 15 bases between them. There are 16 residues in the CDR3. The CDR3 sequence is CASSLGQLPSYNEQFF. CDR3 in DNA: TGTGCCAGCAGCCTAGGACAGCTCCCATCCTACAATGAGCAGTTCTTC.

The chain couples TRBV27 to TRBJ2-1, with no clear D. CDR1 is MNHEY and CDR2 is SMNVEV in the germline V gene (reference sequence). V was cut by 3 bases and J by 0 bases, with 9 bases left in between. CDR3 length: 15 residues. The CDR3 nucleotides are TGTGCCAGCAGTTTTGATGAGGACTCCTACAATGAGCAGTTCTTC. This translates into CASSFDEDSYNEQFF.

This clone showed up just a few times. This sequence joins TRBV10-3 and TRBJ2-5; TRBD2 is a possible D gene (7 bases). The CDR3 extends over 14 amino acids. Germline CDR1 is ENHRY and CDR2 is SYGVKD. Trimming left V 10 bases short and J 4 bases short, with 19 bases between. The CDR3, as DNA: TGTGCCACGGGGGGCCCGGGGAAGGGAGAGACCCAGTACTTC. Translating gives CATGGPGKGETQYF.

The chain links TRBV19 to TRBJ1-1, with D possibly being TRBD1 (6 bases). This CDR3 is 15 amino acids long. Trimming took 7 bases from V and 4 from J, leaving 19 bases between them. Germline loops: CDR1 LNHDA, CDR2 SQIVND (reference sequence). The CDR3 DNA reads TGTGCCAGTACCTCAGGGGCAGTCTACATCACTGAAGCTTTCTTT. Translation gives CASTSGAVYITEAFF.

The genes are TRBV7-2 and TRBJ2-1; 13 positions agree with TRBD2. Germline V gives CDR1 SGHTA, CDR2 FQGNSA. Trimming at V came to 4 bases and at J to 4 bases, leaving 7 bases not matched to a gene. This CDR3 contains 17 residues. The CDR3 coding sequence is TGTGCCAGCAGCTCGGGACTAGCGGGACCCTGGTACAATGAGCAGTTCTTC. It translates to CASSSGLAGPWYNEQFF. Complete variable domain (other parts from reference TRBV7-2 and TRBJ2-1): GAGVSQSPSNKVTEKGKDVELRCDPISGHTALYWYRQSLGQGLEFLIYFQGNSAPDKSGLPSDRFSAERTGGSVSTLTIQRTQQEDSAVYLCASSSGLAGPWYNEQFFGPGTRLTVL.

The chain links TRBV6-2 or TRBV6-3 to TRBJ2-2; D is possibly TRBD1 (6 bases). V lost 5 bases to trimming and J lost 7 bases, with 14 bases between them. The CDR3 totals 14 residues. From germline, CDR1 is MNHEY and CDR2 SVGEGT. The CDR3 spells CASSNTRGVGELFF. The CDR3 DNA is TGTGCCAGCAGTAACACCAGGGGCGTCGGGGAGCTGTTTTTT.

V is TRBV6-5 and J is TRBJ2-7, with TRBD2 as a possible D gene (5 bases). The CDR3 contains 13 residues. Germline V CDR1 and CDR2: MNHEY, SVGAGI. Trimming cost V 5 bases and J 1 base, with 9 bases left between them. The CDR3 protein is CASSKPGSYEQYF. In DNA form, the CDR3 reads TGTGCCAGCAGTAAGCCGGGATCCTACGAGCAGTACTTC.

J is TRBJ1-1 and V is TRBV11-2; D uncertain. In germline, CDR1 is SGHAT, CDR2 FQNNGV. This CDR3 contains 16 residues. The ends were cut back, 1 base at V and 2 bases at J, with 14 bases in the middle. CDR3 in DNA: TGTGCCAGCAGCTTAGTTGACGGAGGGCGAAACACTGAAGCTTTCTTT. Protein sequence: CASSLVDGGRNTEAFF.

The CDR3 loop is CASSWSGFYEQYF. DNA for the CDR3: TGTGCCAGCAGTTGGTCGGGATTTTACGAGCAGTACTTC. The chain couples TRBV6-2 or TRBV6-3 to TRBJ2-7, with D possibly being TRBD2 (5 bases). Germline loops: CDR1 MNHEY, CDR2 SVGEGT. This CDR3 is 13 amino acids long. Between the trimmed V and J ends, which lost 4 bases and 4 bases, there was a span of 11 bases.

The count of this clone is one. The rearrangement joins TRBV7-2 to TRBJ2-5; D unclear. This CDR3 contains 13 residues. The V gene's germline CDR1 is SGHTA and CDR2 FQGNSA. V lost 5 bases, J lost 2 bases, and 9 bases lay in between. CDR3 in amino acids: CASSASKQETQYF. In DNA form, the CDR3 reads TGTGCCAGCAGCGCGTCCAAACAAGAGACCCAGTACTTC.

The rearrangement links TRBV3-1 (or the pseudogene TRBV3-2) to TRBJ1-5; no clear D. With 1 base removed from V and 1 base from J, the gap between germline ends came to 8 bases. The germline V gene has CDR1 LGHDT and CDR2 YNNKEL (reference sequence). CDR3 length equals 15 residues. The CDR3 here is CASSQAPGSNQPQHF. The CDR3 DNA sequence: TGTGCCAGCAGCCAAGCCCCGGGGAGCAATCAGCCCCAGCATTTT.

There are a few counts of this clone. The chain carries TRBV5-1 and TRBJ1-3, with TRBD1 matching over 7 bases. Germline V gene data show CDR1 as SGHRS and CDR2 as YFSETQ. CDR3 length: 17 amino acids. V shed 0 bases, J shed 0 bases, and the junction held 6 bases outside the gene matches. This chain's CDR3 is CASSLGGTANSGNTIYF. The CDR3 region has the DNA TGCGCCAGCAGCTTGGGAGGGACAGCAAACTCTGGAAACACCATATATTTT.

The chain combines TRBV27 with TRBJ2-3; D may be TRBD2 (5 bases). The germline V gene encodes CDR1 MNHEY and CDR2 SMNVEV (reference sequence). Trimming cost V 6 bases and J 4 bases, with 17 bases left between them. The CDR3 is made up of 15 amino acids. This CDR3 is CASSPASERADTQYF. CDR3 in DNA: TGTGCCAGCAGCCCCGCTTCGGAGAGGGCAGATACGCAGTATTTT.

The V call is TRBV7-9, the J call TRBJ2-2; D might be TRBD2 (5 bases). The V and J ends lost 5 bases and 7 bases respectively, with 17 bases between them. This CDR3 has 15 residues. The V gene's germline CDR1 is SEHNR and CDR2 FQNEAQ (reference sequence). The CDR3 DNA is TGTGCCAGCAGCCCCAGACCGGGAATCGGCGGGGAGCTGTTTTTT. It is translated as CASSPRPGIGGELFF.

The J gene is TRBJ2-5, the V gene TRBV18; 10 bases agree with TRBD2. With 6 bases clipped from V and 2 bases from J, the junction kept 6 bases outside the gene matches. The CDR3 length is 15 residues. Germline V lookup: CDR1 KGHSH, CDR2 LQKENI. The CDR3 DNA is TGTGCCAGCTCGCAAGGGACTAGCGTACAAGAGACCCAGTACTTC. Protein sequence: CASSQGTSVQETQYF.

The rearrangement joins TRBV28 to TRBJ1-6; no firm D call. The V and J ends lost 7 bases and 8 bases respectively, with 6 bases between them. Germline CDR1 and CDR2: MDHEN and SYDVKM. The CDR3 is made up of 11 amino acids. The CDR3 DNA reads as TGTGCCAGCAAGAGGGATTCACCCCTCCACTTT. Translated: CASKRDSPLHF.

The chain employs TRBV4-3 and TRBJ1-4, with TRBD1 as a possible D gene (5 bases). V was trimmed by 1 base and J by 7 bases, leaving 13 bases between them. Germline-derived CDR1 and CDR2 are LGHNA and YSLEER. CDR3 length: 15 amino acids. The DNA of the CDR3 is TGCGCCAGCAGCCAAGTCGGGCAGGGAGGTGAAAAACTGTTTTTT. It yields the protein CASSQVGQGGEKLFF.

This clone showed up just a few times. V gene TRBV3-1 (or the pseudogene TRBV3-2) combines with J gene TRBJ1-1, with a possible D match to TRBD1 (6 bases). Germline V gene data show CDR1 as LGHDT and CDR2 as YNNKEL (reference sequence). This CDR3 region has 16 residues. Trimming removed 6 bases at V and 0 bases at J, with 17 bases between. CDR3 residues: CASRQGSHSMNTEAFF. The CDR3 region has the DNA TGTGCCAGCAGGCAGGGGTCCCACTCAATGAACACTGAAGCTTTCTTT.

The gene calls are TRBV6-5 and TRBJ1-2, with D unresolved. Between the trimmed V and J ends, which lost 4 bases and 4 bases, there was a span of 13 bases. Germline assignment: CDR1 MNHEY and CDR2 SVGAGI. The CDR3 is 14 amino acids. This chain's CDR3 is CASSFRSVGYGYTF. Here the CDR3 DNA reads TGTGCCAGCAGTTTCAGGTCGGTTGGCTATGGCTACACCTTC.

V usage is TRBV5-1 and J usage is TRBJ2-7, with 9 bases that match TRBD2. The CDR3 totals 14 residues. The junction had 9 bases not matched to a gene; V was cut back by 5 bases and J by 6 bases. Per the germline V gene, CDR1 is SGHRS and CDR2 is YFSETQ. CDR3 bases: TGCGCCAGCAGATTGACTAGCGGAATTCTCGAGCAGTACTTC. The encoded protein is CASRLTSGILEQYF.

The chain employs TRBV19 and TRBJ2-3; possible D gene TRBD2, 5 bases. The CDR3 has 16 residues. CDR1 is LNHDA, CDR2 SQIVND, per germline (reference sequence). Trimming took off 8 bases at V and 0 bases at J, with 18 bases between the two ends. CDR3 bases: TGTGCCAGTTCAGATTGGGCGGGCGTTAGCACAGATACGCAGTATTTT. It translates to CASSDWAGVSTDTQYF.

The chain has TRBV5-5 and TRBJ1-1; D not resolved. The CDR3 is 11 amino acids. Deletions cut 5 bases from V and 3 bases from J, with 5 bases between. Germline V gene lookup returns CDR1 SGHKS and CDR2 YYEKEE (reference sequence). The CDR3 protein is CASRIYTEAFF. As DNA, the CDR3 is TGTGCCAGCAGAATATACACTGAAGCTTTCTTT.